The rows below give T cell receptor beta chains drawn from one sample of a study of blood T cells in healthy people across ages. Via MiXCR, TCRdb re-called the 5' RACE reads, giving one row per CDR3 protein. The table includes about 1,500,000 distinct CDR3 sequences, 28% detected once. The specimen was blood. The receptors originated from a woman aged 25 to 45 in good health. CDR3s leave out the opening cysteine and the closing phenylalanine or tryptophan. The order of the fields is V gene, D gene, CDR3 protein. D genes are given only for firm matches.

v_gene: TRBV20-1
d_gene: .
CDR3aa: SAAPAGGLTEAF

v_gene: TRBV9
d_gene: .
CDR3aa: ANSVDRAADTQY

v_gene: TRBV6-1
d_gene: TRBD2
CDR3aa: ASSVDLAGGTQY

v_gene: TRBV19
d_gene: TRBD2
CDR3aa: ASSSGLVDEQF

v_gene: TRBV5-5
d_gene: .
CDR3aa: ASSPGFTERANSPLH

v_gene: TRBV5-1
d_gene: TRBD2
CDR3aa: ASSWGGFGNEQF

v_gene: TRBV7-3
d_gene: .
CDR3aa: ASRSTGWSTEAF

v_gene: TRBV20-1
d_gene: .
CDR3aa: SARDILRGYGYT

v_gene: TRBV4-3
d_gene: .
CDR3aa: ASSQNIVISHT

v_gene: TRBV7-2
d_gene: TRBD1
CDR3aa: ASSLSGQSNIQY

v_gene: TRBV7-2
d_gene: .
CDR3aa: ASSPYRSGAMGEQF

v_gene: TRBV7-9
d_gene: .
CDR3aa: ASSLTGSRSGNTIY

v_gene: TRBV6-2/TRBV6-3
d_gene: .
CDR3aa: ASSYSPGRIHEQY

v_gene: TRBV20-1
d_gene: .
CDR3aa: SARRGQGGQETQY

v_gene: TRBV20-1
d_gene: .
CDR3aa: SARVQGYEQY

v_gene: TRBV20-1
d_gene: TRBD1
CDR3aa: SSQGASDTQY

v_gene: TRBV12-3/TRBV12-4
d_gene: .
CDR3aa: ASMGPTETTFTDTQY

v_gene: TRBV3-1
d_gene: .
CDR3aa: ASSQALQVYEQY

v_gene: TRBV7-6
d_gene: .
CDR3aa: ASSSREGARRIYEQY

v_gene: TRBV6-4
d_gene: .
CDR3aa: ASSDSFTDLQTDTQY

v_gene: TRBV29-1
d_gene: .
CDR3aa: SAYGGDGYT

v_gene: TRBV7-8
d_gene: TRBD1
CDR3aa: ASSGPGTASYEQY

v_gene: TRBV5-1
d_gene: TRBD1
CDR3aa: ASSRRTGGWTEAF

v_gene: TRBV6-1
d_gene: .
CDR3aa: ASSEYGFYGYT

v_gene: TRBV9
d_gene: TRBD2
CDR3aa: ASSYTGTSGYEQY

v_gene: TRBV28
d_gene: TRBD1
CDR3aa: ASRTGASFPREETQY

v_gene: TRBV6-6
d_gene: .
CDR3aa: ASSRWSRWEETQY

v_gene: TRBV5-5
d_gene: .
CDR3aa: ASSLDVLSGGNTGELF

v_gene: TRBV12-3/TRBV12-4
d_gene: TRBD1
CDR3aa: ASSFRQGDTGELF

v_gene: TRBV5-1
d_gene: .
CDR3aa: ASSPFGDSAKNIQY

v_gene: TRBV3-1
d_gene: TRBD2
CDR3aa: ASSQGGIWSSGVYEQY

v_gene: TRBV3-1
d_gene: .
CDR3aa: ASSQEMQGRDEQF

v_gene: TRBV10-3
d_gene: .
CDR3aa: AISGQTYGTEQY

v_gene: TRBV24-1
d_gene: TRBD2
CDR3aa: ATSAPSGGSNTGELF

v_gene: TRBV29-1
d_gene: TRBD1
CDR3aa: SAQGEWYGYT

v_gene: TRBV7-9
d_gene: .
CDR3aa: ASSPTGLPGPGELF

v_gene: TRBV29-1
d_gene: .
CDR3aa: SVEGAGDVETQY

v_gene: TRBV7-2
d_gene: .
CDR3aa: ASSQPVTGYT

v_gene: TRBV6-2/TRBV6-3
d_gene: .
CDR3aa: ASNLALSYNGQV

v_gene: TRBV12-3/TRBV12-4
d_gene: TRBD2
CDR3aa: ASSGLAEGQTNNEQF